This TCR beta chain came from a study of CD4 T cells in relation to SARS-CoV-2 and coronaviruses. As to this clone: Antigen unknown.

Trimming took 5 bases from V and 4 from J, leaving 15 bases between them. The CDR3 totals 14 residues. From germline, CDR1 is MNHNY and CDR2 SVGAGI (reference sequence). Naive and memory CD4+ T cells were cultured with CEF, then survey-sequenced. Only in-frame clones appear in the TCRdb table, and some are missing; sequencing was by immunoSEQ multiplex PCR. The sample includes about 38,000 clones, under 85% of them seen just once. Sequenced input: memory CD4+ T cells from PBMCs, cultured in vitro. The genes are TRBV6-6 and TRBJ2-7; D remains ambiguous. The TCR was taken from an adult with COVID-19. The CDR3 DNA sequence: TGTGCCAGCAGTGGGAACTGGGTTCAGTACGAGCAGTACTTC. Translated: CASSGNWVQYEQYF.